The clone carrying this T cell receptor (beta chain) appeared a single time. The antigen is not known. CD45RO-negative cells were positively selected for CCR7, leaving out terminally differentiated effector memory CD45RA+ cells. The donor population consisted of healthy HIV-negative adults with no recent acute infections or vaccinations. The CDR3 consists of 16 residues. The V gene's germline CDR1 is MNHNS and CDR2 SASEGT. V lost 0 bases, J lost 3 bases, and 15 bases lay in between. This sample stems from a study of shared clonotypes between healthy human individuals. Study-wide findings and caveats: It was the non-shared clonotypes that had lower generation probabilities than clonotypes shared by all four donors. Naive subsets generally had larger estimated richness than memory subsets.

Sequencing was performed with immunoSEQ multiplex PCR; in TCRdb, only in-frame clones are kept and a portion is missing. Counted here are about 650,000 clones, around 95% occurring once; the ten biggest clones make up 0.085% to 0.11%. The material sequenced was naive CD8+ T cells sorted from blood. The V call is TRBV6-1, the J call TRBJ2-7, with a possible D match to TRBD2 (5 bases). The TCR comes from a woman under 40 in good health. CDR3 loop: CASSEAVREGLYEQYF. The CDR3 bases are TGTGCCAGCAGTGAAGCGGTGAGGGAAGGTCTCTACGAGCAGTACTTC.